Listed here is a single TCR beta chain. The data derive from a study of blood T cell repertoires in COVID-19. About the study: T cells, B-cell-depleted T cells, or PBMCs provided the cDNA or gDNA that served as material.

Per the germline V gene, CDR1 is SGHVS and CDR2 is FNYEAQ. Trimming cost V 1 base and J 6 bases; bases outside gene matches: 4. The CDR3 length is 15 residues. Only in-frame clones appear in the TCRdb table, and some are missing; sequencing was by immunoSEQ multiplex PCR. The repertoire includes more than 200,000 clones, around 90% of them detected once, and around 1.4% sits in the top ten. The rearrangement uses TRBV7-6 and TRBJ2-7; 12 bases map to TRBD1. The specimen sequenced was peripheral blood. This clonotype originated in a man older than 75 with acute or convalescent COVID-19. In DNA form, the CDR3 reads TGTGCCAGCAGCTTAGTACCGGGACAGGGGGCCGAGCAGTACTTC. Translation gives CASSLVPGQGAEQYF.